The 18 T cell receptor beta chains listed next were all sequenced from one sample in a study of T cell changes during pregnancy in multiple sclerosis (dated by TCRdb to between 2017 and 2020). Libraries were made using the immunoSEQ multiplex PCR assay. Drawn from immuneACCESS, this table holds only the in-frame rearrangements with V and J called that TCRdb kept. Clones are partly lost; checked studies trace under half to an unresolved V gene and leave the rest unexplained. The sample table shows about 36,000 clones, and around 92% are seen once. The top ten constitute around 0.47% of the sample. Sequencing was performed on CD4+ T cells from peripheral blood mononuclear cells, taken in the second trimester of pregnancy. The origin of the receptors is a female donor in good health, enrolled as a control in a pregnancy study.

The CDR3 loop reads CSVGIGTTTDTQYF. The CDR3 DNA reads TGCAGCGTTGGGATTGGGACTACTACAGATACGCAGTATTTT. The chain couples TRBV29-1 to TRBJ2-3, with 7 bases that match TRBD2. J was trimmed by 3 bases and V by 4 bases; bases with no gene match: 7. The CDR3 has 14 residues. CDR1 is SQVTM and CDR2 is ANQGSEA in the germline V gene.

The chain combines TRBV4-1 with TRBJ1-6; 9 bases fit TRBD1. Germline loops: CDR1 MGHRA, CDR2 YSYEKL. The V and J ends lost 4 bases and 0 bases, in that order; junction bases with no gene match: 7. This CDR3 is 18 amino acids long. In nucleotides, the CDR3 is TGCGCCAGCAGCCTGCGGGACAGGGCGAGCTCCTATAATTCACCCCTCCACTTT. Translated, it gives CASSLRDRASSYNSPLHF.

This chain connects TRBV19 to TRBJ2-1; 9 bases align to TRBD2. The ends lost 7 bases at V and 7 bases at J; junction bases unmatched: 8. Germline V CDR1 and CDR2: LNHDA, SQIVND (reference sequence). The CDR3 is made up of 14 amino acids. Written as DNA, the CDR3 is TGTGCCAGTACGCCGGGACTAGCAACGAATGAGCAGTTCTTC. Translating gives CASTPGLATNEQFF. The whole variable domain, filled in from reference TRBV19 and TRBJ2-1, reads DGGITQSPKYLFRKEGQNVTLSCEQNLNHDAMYWYRQDPGQGLRLIYYSQIVNDFQKGDIAEGYSVSREKKESFPLTVTSAQKNPTAFYLCASTPGLATNEQFFGPGTRLTVL.

The chain links TRBV5-1 to TRBJ2-7; a weak D match, TRBD2 (5 bases). CDR3 length: 14 residues. The V gene's germline CDR1 is SGHRS and CDR2 YFSETQ. The V and J ends lost 4 bases and 0 bases respectively, with 11 bases between them. The CDR3 region is CASSRTGSSYEQYF. In nucleotides, the CDR3 is TGCGCCAGCAGCAGGACGGGAAGCTCCTACGAGCAGTACTTC. Together with reference TRBV5-1 and TRBJ2-7, the CDR3 gives the full variable domain: KAGVTQTPRYLIKTRGQQVTLSCSPISGHRSVSWYQQTPGQGLQFLFEYFSETQRNKGNFPGRFSGRQFSNSRSEMNVSTLELGDSALYLCASSRTGSSYEQYFGPGTRLTVT.

This clone came up once. This chain joins TRBV6-5 and TRBJ2-6, with TRBD1 as a possible D gene (5 bases). This CDR3 contains 15 residues. Trimming removed 8 bases at V and 0 bases at J, with 11 bases between. CDR1 and CDR2 (germline): MNHEY, SVGAGI. CDR3 sequence reads: CASAGIFSGANVLTF. The DNA for the CDR3 is TGTGCCAGCGCAGGGATCTTCTCTGGGGCCAACGTCCTGACTTTC.

The J gene is TRBJ2-3, the V gene TRBV7-2; a possible D gene is TRBD2 (5 bases). Germline V lookup: CDR1 SGHTA, CDR2 FQGNSA. V lost 3 bases to trimming and J lost 3 bases, with 16 bases between them. The CDR3 length is 16 residues. The CDR3 bases are TGTGCCAGCAGCTTTCCGATAGAGGGAAAAACAGATACGCAGTATTTT. Translating gives CASSFPIEGKTDTQYF.

This clone occurred once. V gene TRBV6-6 combines with J gene TRBJ1-1; D is undetermined. The germline V and J ends were trimmed by 8 bases and 11 bases, with 21 bases remaining between them. The germline V gene has CDR1 MNHNY and CDR2 SVGAGI (reference sequence). The length of the CDR3 is 13 residues. CDR3 sequence: CASGDYGSPRAFF. The CDR3 bases are TGTGCCAGCGGAGATTACGGGTCTCCTCGGGCTTTCTTT.

This sequence joins TRBV6-1 and TRBJ1-2; TRBD1 agrees at 7 bases. V trimming: 4 bases; J trimming: 0 bases; junction bases outside the gene matches: 5. Germline lookup yields CDR1 MNHNS and CDR2 SASEGT. This CDR3 region has 15 residues. In DNA, the CDR3 is TGTGCCAGCAGTGGTGGGACAGAGTCTAACTATGGCTACACCTTC. Translation gives CASSGGTESNYGYTF.

V and J are TRBV21-1 and TRBJ2-5; the D call TRBD2 from the table was never checked on the DNA. TRBV21-1 is a documented pseudogene. The CDR3 consists of 18 residues. Here the CDR3 reads CASSKWRLAERSRETQYF. For the CDR3, the DNA is TGTGCCAGCAGCAAATGGAGACTAGCGGAAAGGAGCCGGGAGACCCAGTACTTC.

The V gene is TRBV28, the J gene TRBJ1-2; 7 bases align to TRBD1. CDR1 is MDHEN and CDR2 is SYDVKM in the germline V gene. Unmatched junction bases numbered 9, after V lost 3 bases and J lost 8 bases. There are 14 residues in the CDR3. This CDR3 is CASSFPSGGKGYTF. DNA for the CDR3: TGTGCCAGCAGTTTCCCCTCAGGGGGAAAGGGCTACACCTTC.

This clone is a singleton in its sample. This chain joins TRBV5-6 and TRBJ1-1; 8 bases map to TRBD1. Germline CDR1 reads SGHDT; CDR2 reads YYEEEE. The CDR3 sequence is 14 residues long. V trimming: 4 bases; J trimming: 7 bases; junction bases outside the gene matches: 9. Here the CDR3 DNA reads TGTGCCAGCAGCCCACAGGGGGGGGGCCTTGAAGCTTTCTTT. Translated: CASSPQGGGLEAFF.

This clone was found once. The chain has TRBV28 and TRBJ1-2; 7 nucleotides align to TRBD1. This CDR3 region has 16 residues. Germline values: CDR1 MDHEN, CDR2 SYDVKM. Trimming took 5 bases from V and 7 from J; bases not matched to a gene: 16. The CDR3 region has the DNA TGTGCCAGCAGTCCCGGGGGACAGAGCGTAAGGGGTGGCTACACCTTC. Protein: CASSPGGQSVRGGYTF.

This clone showed up just once. This CDR3 reads CASSFGTGSYGYTF. CDR3 DNA: TGTGCCAGCAGTTTCGGAACAGGGAGCTATGGCTACACCTTC. The V and J genes are TRBV27 and TRBJ1-2; tentatively, D is TRBD1 (6 bases). V was trimmed by 3 bases and J by 4 bases, leaving 12 bases between them. The CDR3 spans 14 residues. The germline gives CDR1 MNHEY, CDR2 SMNVEV (reference sequence).

The J gene is TRBJ1-2, the V gene TRBV30; perhaps TRBD1 as D (6 bases). The CDR3 consists of 15 residues. Deletions cut 2 bases from V and 2 bases from J, with 15 bases between. Germline V gives CDR1 GTSNPN, CDR2 SVGIG (reference sequence). DNA for the CDR3: TGTGCCTGGAGTACGTCGCGGGGGGCCAACTATGGCTACACCTTC. Translated, it gives CAWSTSRGANYGYTF.

V and J are TRBV5-4 and TRBJ1-3; TRBD1 matches at 8 bases. V lost 5 bases to trimming and J lost 4 bases; unmatched junction nucleotides: 8. The CDR3 consists of 15 residues. Germline CDR1 and CDR2: SGHNT and YYREEE (reference sequence). This chain's CDR3 is CASRTGTGPGNTIYF. In nucleotides, the CDR3 is TGTGCCAGCAGAACCGGGACAGGACCAGGAAACACCATATATTTT.

This chain joins TRBV14 and TRBJ2-2, with D possibly matching TRBD2 (6 bases). The CDR3 has 18 amino acids. Trimming took 4 bases from V and 7 from J, leaving 25 bases between them. Germline CDR1 is SGHDN and CDR2 is FVKESK. CDR3 protein: CASSRTSRRDTSHGELFF. CDR3 DNA sequence: TGTGCCAGCAGCCGCACCAGCCGCCGGGATACTAGCCACGGGGAGCTGTTTTTT.

This clone was counted a single time. The rearrangement links TRBV10-3 to TRBJ2-2; D gene uncertain. The CDR3 runs to 13 residues. Trimming took 6 bases from V and 4 from J, leaving 9 bases between them. Germline CDR1 reads ENHRY; CDR2 reads SYGVKD. The CDR3 sequence: CAIRPGGTGELFF. CDR3 DNA: TGTGCCATCAGGCCCGGTGGCACCGGGGAGCTGTTTTTT.

The chain has TRBV2 and TRBJ2-4; 8 bases align to TRBD2. Germline CDR1 and CDR2: SNHLY and FYNNEI. The V and J ends lost 2 bases and 2 bases, in that order; junction bases with no gene match: 14. The CDR3 consists of 19 residues. The CDR3 nucleotides are TGTGCCAGCAGTGAAAGACTTGGGCTAGCGGGTGGGTCCAAAAACATTCAGTACTTC. This encodes CASSERLGLAGGSKNIQYF.